The 14 T cell receptor beta chains in this list originate from one sample, sequenced in a study of response to subunit inactivated influenza vaccine. TCRdb used MiXCR to reprocess the RT-PCR reads, holding one entry per CDR3 protein. This sample carries roughly 760,000 distinct CDR3 sequences, 21% of them seen once, and the ten largest clones take about a tenth. The sample consisted of PBMCs from blood, taken about 5 days after vaccination. These receptor sequences come from a man between 50 and 59 years old who received an inactivated influenza vaccine.

This clonotype was found many times. V gene TRBV18 combines with J gene TRBJ2-1, with D perhaps being TRBD1 or TRBD2 (5 bases each). Looked up from germline, CDR1 is KGHSH and CDR2 is LQKENI. V was trimmed by 8 bases and J by 5 bases, leaving 10 bases between them. CDR3 length equals 12 residues. The CDR3 nucleotides read TGTGCCAGCAGCCCGGGGCACAATGAGCAGTTCTTC. Amino acids: CASSPGHNEQFF.

The rearrangement joins TRBV7-8 to TRBJ2-7; D may correspond to TRBD1 or TRBD2 (5 bases each). The V end lost 4 bases, the J end lost 4 bases, and 14 bases lay between the germline ends. Germline V lookup: CDR1 SGHVS, CDR2 FQNEAQ. The CDR3 extends over 14 amino acids. The CDR3 nucleotides are TGTGCCAGCAGCTCCCCGCCGGGGCGGTACGAGCAGTACTTC. It yields the protein CASSSPPGRYEQYF. Variable domain in full (rest from reference TRBV7-8 and TRBJ2-7): GAGVSQSPRYKVAKRGQDVALRCDPISGHVSLFWYQQALGQGPEFLTYFQNEAQLDKSGLPSDRFFAERPEGSVSTLKIQRTQQEDSAVYLCASSSPPGRYEQYFGPGTRLTVT.

Turning to this clonotype: A read error may account for a junction end that differs from germline. V and J are TRBV11-2 and TRBJ1-1; no clear D. Germline V gene data show CDR1 as SGHAT and CDR2 as FQNNGV. The CDR3 has 13 residues. CDR3 in amino acids: CASSSRPSVSAVF. The CDR3 DNA reads TGTGCCAGCAGCTCTCGGCCCTCCGTGAGCGCAGTCTTT. The complete variable domain, with remaining parts taken from reference TRBV11-2 and TRBJ1-1, reads EAGVAQSPRYKIIEKRQSVAFWCNPISGHATLYWYQQILGQGPKLLIQFQNNGVVDDSQLPKDRFSAERLKGVDSTLKIQPAKLEDSAVYLCASSSRPSVSAVFGQGTRLTVV.

The chain joins TRBV4-3 to TRBJ2-5; D tentatively fits TRBD1 or TRBD2 (5 bases each). With 1 base removed from V and 5 bases from J, the gap between germline ends came to 11 bases. The CDR3 spans 14 residues. Germline V gives CDR1 LGHNA, CDR2 YSLEER. CDR3 bases: TGCGCCAGCAGCCAAGGGGGACCGGGGGAGACCCAGTACTTC. As protein: CASSQGGPGETQYF.

The chain is built from TRBV12-3 or TRBV12-4 and TRBJ2-1, with TRBD2 matching over 9 bases. V was pared by 3 bases and J by 5 bases, with 5 bases of the junction left unmatched. The CDR3 sequence is 15 residues long. CDR3 protein: CASSFPAGGNNEQFF. The CDR3 DNA sequence: TGTGCCAGCAGTTTCCCAGCGGGGGGTAACAATGAGCAGTTCTTC.

The CDR3 sequence is CASSLAIRGGLETQYF. The CDR3 DNA reads TGTGCCAGCAGCTTAGCCATCCGGGGGGGGCTGGAGACCCAGTACTTC. This chain connects TRBV7-9 to TRBJ2-5; 8 bases align to TRBD2. There are 16 residues in the CDR3. J was trimmed by 5 bases and V by 0 bases; bases with no gene match: 8. CDR1 and CDR2 from the germline V gene are SEHNR and FQNEAQ (reference sequence).

This clonotype was counted a few times. V is TRBV24-1 and J is TRBJ1-5; D perhaps matches TRBD1 (5 bases). Per the germline V gene, CDR1 is KGHDR and CDR2 is SFDVKD. The V end lost 9 bases, the J end lost 2 bases, and 25 bases lay between the germline ends. The CDR3 sequence is 18 residues long. CDR3 sequence reads: CATSKGPDGGSGNQPQHF. The CDR3 nucleotides read TGTGCCACCTCTAAGGGACCCGATGGGGGTAGCGGCAATCAGCCCCAGCATTTT.

A few counts support this clonotype. The rearrangement uses TRBV10-2 and TRBJ2-7, with 8 bases lining up with TRBD2. Looked up from germline, CDR1 is WSHSY and CDR2 is SAAADI. Unmatched junction bases numbered 9, after V lost 6 bases and J lost 2 bases. The CDR3 consists of 15 residues. The CDR3 nucleotides are TGCGCCAGCAGGACTAAGACTAGCGTAGCCTACGAGCAGTACTTC. Its translation: CASRTKTSVAYEQYF.

The genes are TRBV20-1 and TRBJ1-5; D is unclear. V was clipped by 0 bases and J by 3 bases, with 9 bases between them. Germline CDR1 is DFQATT and CDR2 is SNEGSKA (reference sequence). The CDR3 runs to 14 residues. This chain's CDR3 is CSARDWANNQPQHF. The CDR3, as DNA: TGCAGTGCTAGAGATTGGGCAAACAATCAGCCCCAGCATTTT.

The rearrangement joins TRBV11-2 to TRBJ2-3; TRBD2 matches at 13 bases. CDR3 length: 18 residues. V was clipped by 5 bases and J by 2 bases; unmatched bases: 10. CDR1 is SGHAT, CDR2 FQNNGV, per germline. The CDR3 coding sequence is TGTGCCAGCAGCCACAGGACTAGCGGGAGTTTTTACACAGATACGCAGTATTTT. Residues: CASSHRTSGSFYTDTQYF. Based on the CDR3 plus reference TRBV11-2 and TRBJ2-3, the full variable domain is EAGVAQSPRYKIIEKRQSVAFWCNPISGHATLYWYQQILGQGPKLLIQFQNNGVVDDSQLPKDRFSAERLKGVDSTLKIQPAKLEDSAVYLCASSHRTSGSFYTDTQYFGPGTRLTVL.

The rearrangement links TRBV29-1 to TRBJ2-1; D gene unclear. Germline V gene sequence: CDR1 SQVTM, CDR2 ANQGSEA. This CDR3 spans 12 amino acids. Trimming pared 7 bases from V and 8 bases from J, leaving 15 bases between. As DNA, the CDR3 is TGCAGCGCCACGGACGGTTCGCATGAGCAGTTCTTC. It translates to CSATDGSHEQFF.

The chain links TRBV6-2 or TRBV6-3 to TRBJ1-1; no reliable D call. There are 12 residues in the CDR3. V dropped 2 bases and J dropped 11 bases, with 12 bases sitting between them. CDR1 is MNHEY and CDR2 is SVGEGT in the germline V gene. The CDR3 DNA sequence: TGTGCCAGCAGTTACGAATACAGTTCGGCTTTCTTT. Translated: CASSYEYSSAFF.

The chain joins TRBV6-2 or TRBV6-3 to TRBJ2-2; D remains ambiguous. V dropped 1 base and J dropped 7 bases, with 4 bases sitting between them. Looked up from germline, CDR1 is MNHEY and CDR2 is SVGEGT. The CDR3 has 12 residues. In DNA form, the CDR3 reads TGTGCCAGCAGTTACTTCGGCGGGGAGCTGTTTTTT. The encoded protein is CASSYFGGELFF.

The chain uses TRBV28 and TRBJ2-1; TRBD2 might be the D (6 bases). Between the trimmed V and J ends, which lost 4 bases and 9 bases, there was a span of 25 bases. Per germline, CDR1 MDHEN and CDR2 SYDVKM. The CDR3 runs 17 residues. Here the CDR3 DNA reads TGTGCCAGCAGTTCCTCCGTGCTTTCTGGAGGGTGGGTTGAGCAGTTCTTC. Translation gives CASSSSVLSGGWVEQFF.